The 9 T cell receptor beta chains presented below share a single source sample, sequenced in a study of T cell changes during pregnancy in multiple sclerosis (dated by TCRdb to between 2018 and 2020). Receptors were amplified or captured by the immunoSEQ multiplex PCR assay. This immuneACCESS table, as held by TCRdb, lists in-frame sequences with V and J called but not all clones. Of the missing ones, under half trace to an unresolved V gene in checked studies; the others have no known cause. Counted in this sample were 85,000 to 130,000 clones; roughly 92% of them appeared once. More than 0.95% of the sample lies in the top ten. Sequenced here: peripheral blood, sampled in the second trimester of pregnancy. The source is a female donor with multiple sclerosis, enrolled in a pregnancy study.

This chain uses TRBV2 with TRBJ1-2; the match to TRBD1 covers 7 bases. V was clipped by 8 bases and J by 4 bases; unmatched bases: 13. The CDR3 consists of 15 residues. Germline V gene sequence: CDR1 SNHLY, CDR2 FYNNEI. The CDR3 protein is CASERDSSEIYGYTF. As DNA, the CDR3 is TGTGCCAGCGAACGGGACAGCTCTGAGATCTATGGCTACACCTTC.

V is TRBV5-4 and J is TRBJ1-2, with D unclear. The CDR3 is 15 residues long. CDR1 and CDR2 from the germline V gene are SGHNT and YYREEE (reference sequence). Trimming took 6 bases from V and 4 from J, leaving 19 bases between them. CDR3 DNA sequence: TGTGCCAGCAACCCCCGGGGAGAGACCGCCTATGGCTACACCTTC. Translating it yields CASNPRGETAYGYTF.

This chain uses TRBV7-9 with TRBJ2-7, with 10 bases that match TRBD1. Germline CDR1 is SEHNR and CDR2 is FQNEAQ (reference sequence). The CDR3 has 16 residues. J lost 3 bases, V lost 3 bases, and 8 bases had no gene match. The CDR3 loop reads CASSFSRTGGHYEQYF. DNA for the CDR3: TGTGCCAGCAGCTTCAGTCGGACAGGGGGGCACTACGAGCAGTACTTC.

The CDR3 reads CASSPTRGTGISETQYF. The DNA for the CDR3 is TGCGCCAGCAGCCCAACCAGGGGCACCGGTATATCTGAGACCCAGTACTTC. This chain links TRBV5-1 with TRBJ2-5; TRBD1 might be the D (6 bases). The CDR3 runs to 17 residues. Germline V lookup: CDR1 SGHRS, CDR2 YFSETQ. Trimming left V 4 bases short and J 5 bases short, with 24 bases between.

The chain recombines TRBV4-2 with TRBJ1-5, with D perhaps matching TRBD1 (6 bases). The germline V and J ends were trimmed by 4 bases and 3 bases, with 16 bases remaining between them. CDR3 length equals 16 residues. The germline gives CDR1 LGHNA, CDR2 YNFKEQ. For the CDR3, the DNA is TGTGCCAGCAGCCCCGGTACCCGGGACACCAATCAGCCCCAGCATTTT. It encodes CASSPGTRDTNQPQHF.

The chain recombines TRBV28 with TRBJ1-2; no firm D call. The CDR3 is 12 amino acids. The V end lost 3 bases, the J end lost 8 bases, and 10 bases lay between the germline ends. The germline V gene has CDR1 MDHEN and CDR2 SYDVKM. The CDR3 DNA is TGTGCCAGCAGTTTCCGAGGGCGCGGCTACACCTTC. It yields the protein CASSFRGRGYTF.

The rearrangement joins TRBV14 to TRBJ2-7; no reliable D call. The CDR3 has 12 residues. The V end lost 3 bases, the J end lost 2 bases, and 5 bases lay between the germline ends. CDR1 SGHDN and CDR2 FVKESK come from the germline V gene. DNA for the CDR3: TGTGCCAGCAGCCAGAGTACCTACGAGCAGTACTTC. This sequence encodes CASSQSTYEQYF.

The chain couples TRBV28 to TRBJ2-7; D is unresolved. Trimming cost V 3 bases and J 6 bases, with 18 bases left between them. The length of the CDR3 is 15 residues. CDR1 is MDHEN, CDR2 SYDVKM, per germline. The CDR3 loop reads CASSFWAVPSGEQYF. The CDR3 DNA reads as TGTGCCAGCAGTTTCTGGGCAGTCCCTTCCGGCGAGCAGTACTTC.

V gene TRBV28 combines with J gene TRBJ1-4; D unresolved. The germline V gene encodes CDR1 MDHEN and CDR2 SYDVKM. V was pared by 6 bases and J by 4 bases, with 12 bases between. CDR3 length: 14 residues. The CDR3 region is CASRTTTRNEKLFF. The CDR3 nucleotides are TGTGCCAGCAGGACTACGACCCGTAATGAAAAACTGTTTTTT.